These 8 T cell receptor beta chains came from one sample sequenced in a study of T cell responses to AZD1222 COVID-19 vaccine. Profiling relied on immunoSEQ multiplex PCR, and the TCRdb table lists in-frame clones only, not all of them. The data show about 100,000 clones, with about 87% seen just once and just over 4% held by the top ten. Specimen: peripheral blood, collected on day 0 of MenACWY control vaccination. These receptors were taken from an adult in good health.

This chain uses TRBV28 with TRBJ2-7; 13 bases line up with TRBD2. The V gene end was trimmed by 8 bases and the J gene end by 0 bases; junction bases not matched to a gene: 4. Germline values: CDR1 MDHEN, CDR2 SYDVKM. The CDR3 is made up of 15 amino acids. CDR3 in amino acids: CASSTSGGNSYEQYF. CDR3 coding DNA: TGTGCCAGCTCGACTAGCGGGGGGAACTCCTACGAGCAGTACTTC.

The chain has TRBV28 and TRBJ1-2; D remains unclear. The CDR3 has 12 residues. V lost 3 bases to trimming and J lost 6 bases, with 8 bases between them. In germline, CDR1 is MDHEN, CDR2 SYDVKM. This CDR3 is CASSFSGNGYTF. The CDR3 coding sequence is TGTGCCAGCAGTTTTTCGGGGAATGGCTACACCTTC.

The chain carries TRBV3-1 (or the pseudogene TRBV3-2) and TRBJ2-3; 9 nucleotides match TRBD2. J gave up 2 bases and V 0 bases, and 6 bases lay outside the gene matches. CDR1 is LGHDT, CDR2 YNNKEL, per germline (reference sequence). The length of the CDR3 is 17 residues. CDR3 in DNA: TGTGCCAGCAGCCAAGATAGGGGGACTAGCTTCACAGATACGCAGTATTTT. Residues: CASSQDRGTSFTDTQYF.

J is TRBJ1-2 and V is TRBV6-5; 8 bases align to TRBD1. V lost 6 bases, J lost 6 bases, and 6 bases stayed unmatched. The CDR3 consists of 13 residues. Germline values: CDR1 MNHEY, CDR2 SVGAGI. The CDR3 sequence is CASSRQGLDGYTF. As DNA, the CDR3 is TGTGCCAGCAGCCGACAGGGGTTGGATGGCTACACCTTC.

The V gene is TRBV10-2, the J gene TRBJ2-7; 9 nucleotides align to TRBD1. The CDR3 covers 15 residues. Trimming cost V 8 bases and J 5 bases; bases outside gene matches: 13. Per the germline V gene, CDR1 is WSHSY and CDR2 is SAAADI. CDR3 in amino acids: CASGQTWDRVDEQYF. CDR3 nucleotide sequence: TGCGCCAGCGGACAAACCTGGGACAGGGTCGACGAGCAGTACTTC.

The chain uses TRBV5-8 and TRBJ2-5; the match to TRBD2 covers 11 bases. The CDR3 is 16 residues long. Germline lookup yields CDR1 SGHTS and CDR2 YDEGEE. With V trimmed by 2 bases and J by 1 base, 4 bases remained unmatched. The CDR3 DNA reads as TGTGCCAGCAGCTTTCCCGGGACTAGCGGCCAAGAGACCCAGTACTTC. Translated: CASSFPGTSGQETQYF.

The CDR3 DNA sequence: TGTGCCAGTAGTGATGACAGGGATGCAACTAATGAAAAACTGTTTTTT. This gives the protein CASSDDRDATNEKLFF. The chain has TRBV19 and TRBJ1-4, with 7 positions matching TRBD1. The V and J ends lost 5 bases and 0 bases, in that order; junction bases with no gene match: 6. Germline V gene sequence: CDR1 LNHDA, CDR2 SQIVND (reference sequence). This CDR3 is 16 amino acids long.

This clone is a singleton in its sample. The chain is built from TRBV7-2 and TRBJ2-2, with 12 bases lining up with TRBD2. V lost 1 base, J lost 6 bases, and 0 bases stayed unmatched. This CDR3 contains 15 residues. Germline lookup yields CDR1 SGHTA and CDR2 FQGNSA. The CDR3 is CASSLGLAGAGELFF. The CDR3 DNA reads TGTGCCAGCAGCTTAGGACTAGCGGGAGCCGGGGAGCTGTTTTTT. Full variable domain (remainder filled in from reference TRBV7-2 and TRBJ2-2): GAGVSQSPSNKVTEKGKDVELRCDPISGHTALYWYRQSLGQGLEFLIYFQGNSAPDKSGLPSDRFSAERTGGSVSTLTIQRTQQEDSAVYLCASSLGLAGAGELFFGEGSRLTVL.